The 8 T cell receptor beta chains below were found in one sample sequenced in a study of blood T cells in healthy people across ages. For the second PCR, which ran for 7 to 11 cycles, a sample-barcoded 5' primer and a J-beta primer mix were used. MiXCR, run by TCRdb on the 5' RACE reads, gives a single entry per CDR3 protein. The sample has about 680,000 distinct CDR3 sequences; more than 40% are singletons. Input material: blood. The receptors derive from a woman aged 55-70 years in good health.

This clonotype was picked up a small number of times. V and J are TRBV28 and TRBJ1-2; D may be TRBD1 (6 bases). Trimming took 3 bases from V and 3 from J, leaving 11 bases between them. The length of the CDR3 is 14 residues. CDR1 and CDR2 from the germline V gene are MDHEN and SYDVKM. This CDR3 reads CASSLAGADYGYTF. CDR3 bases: TGTGCCAGCAGTTTGGCAGGGGCGGACTATGGCTACACCTTC.

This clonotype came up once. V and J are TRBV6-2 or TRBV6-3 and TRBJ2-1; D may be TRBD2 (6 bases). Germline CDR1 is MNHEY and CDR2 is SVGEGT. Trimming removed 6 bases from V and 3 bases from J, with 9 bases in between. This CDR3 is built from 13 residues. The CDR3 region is CASSWGVYNEQFF. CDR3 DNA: TGTGCCAGCAGCTGGGGGGTCTACAATGAGCAGTTCTTC.

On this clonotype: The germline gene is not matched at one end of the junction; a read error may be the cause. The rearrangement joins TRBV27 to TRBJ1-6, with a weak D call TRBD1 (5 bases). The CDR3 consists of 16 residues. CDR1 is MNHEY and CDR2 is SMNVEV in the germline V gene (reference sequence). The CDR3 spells CASSAGQGTYNSLLHF. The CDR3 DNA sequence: TGTGCCAGCAGTGCAGGGCAGGGCACCTATAATTCACTCCTCCACTTT.

For the CDR3, the DNA is TGTGCCAGCCGTTCGACCGGACAGGGGATAGCCAAAAACATTCAGTACTTC. Its translation: CASRSTGQGIAKNIQYF. This chain connects TRBV6-2 or TRBV6-3 to TRBJ2-4, with TRBD1 matching 9 bases. The V gene's germline CDR1 is MNHEY and CDR2 SVGEGT. This CDR3 is built from 17 residues. Trimming at V came to 8 bases and at J to 0 bases, leaving 11 bases not matched to a gene.

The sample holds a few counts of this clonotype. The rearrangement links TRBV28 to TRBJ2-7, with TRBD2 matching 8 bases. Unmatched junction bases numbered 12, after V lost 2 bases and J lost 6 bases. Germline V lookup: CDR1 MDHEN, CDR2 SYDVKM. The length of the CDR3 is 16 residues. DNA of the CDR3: TGTGCCAGCAGTTTAAGATCGCTTAGCGGGGTGGGCGAGCAGTACTTC. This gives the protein CASSLRSLSGVGEQYF.

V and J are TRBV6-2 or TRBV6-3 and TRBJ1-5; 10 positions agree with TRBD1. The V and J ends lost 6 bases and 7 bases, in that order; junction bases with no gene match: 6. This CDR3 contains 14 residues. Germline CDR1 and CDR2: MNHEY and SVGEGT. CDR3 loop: CASRPGQGYQPQHF. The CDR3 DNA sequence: TGTGCCAGCAGACCGGGACAGGGGTACCAGCCCCAGCATTTT.

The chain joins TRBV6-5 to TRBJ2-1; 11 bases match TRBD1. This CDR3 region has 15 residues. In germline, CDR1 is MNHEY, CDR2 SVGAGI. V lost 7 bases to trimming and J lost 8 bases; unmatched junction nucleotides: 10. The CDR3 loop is CASIGQGAGEDEQFF. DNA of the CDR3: TGTGCCAGCATCGGACAGGGGGCCGGAGAGGATGAGCAGTTCTTC.

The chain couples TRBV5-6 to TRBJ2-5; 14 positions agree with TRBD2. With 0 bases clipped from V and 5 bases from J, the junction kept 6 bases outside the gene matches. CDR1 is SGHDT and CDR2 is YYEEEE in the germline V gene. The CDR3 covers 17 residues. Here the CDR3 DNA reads TGTGCCAGCAGCTTGGGACTAGCGGGAGGGCCAAGTGAGACCCAGTACTTC. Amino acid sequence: CASSLGLAGGPSETQYF.